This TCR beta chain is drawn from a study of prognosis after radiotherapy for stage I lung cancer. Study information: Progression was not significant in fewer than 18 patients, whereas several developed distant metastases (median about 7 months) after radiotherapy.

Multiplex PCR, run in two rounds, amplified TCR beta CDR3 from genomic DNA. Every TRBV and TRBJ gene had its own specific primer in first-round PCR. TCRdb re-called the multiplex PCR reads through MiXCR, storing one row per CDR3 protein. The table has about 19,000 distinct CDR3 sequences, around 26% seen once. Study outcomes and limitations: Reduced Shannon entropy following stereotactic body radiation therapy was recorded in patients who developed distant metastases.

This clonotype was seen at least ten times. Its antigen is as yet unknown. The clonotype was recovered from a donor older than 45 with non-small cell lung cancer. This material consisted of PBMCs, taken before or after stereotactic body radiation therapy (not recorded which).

CDR3 DNA sequence: TGTGCCAGTAGTATCGAAGCGAACACTGAAGCTTTCTTT. Protein sequence: CASSIEANTEAFF. The chain recombines TRBV19 with TRBJ1-1; no clear D. Germline V gene data show CDR1 as LNHDA and CDR2 as SQIVND (reference sequence). Trimming took off 3 bases at V and 1 base at J, with 6 bases between the two ends. The CDR3 covers 13 residues.